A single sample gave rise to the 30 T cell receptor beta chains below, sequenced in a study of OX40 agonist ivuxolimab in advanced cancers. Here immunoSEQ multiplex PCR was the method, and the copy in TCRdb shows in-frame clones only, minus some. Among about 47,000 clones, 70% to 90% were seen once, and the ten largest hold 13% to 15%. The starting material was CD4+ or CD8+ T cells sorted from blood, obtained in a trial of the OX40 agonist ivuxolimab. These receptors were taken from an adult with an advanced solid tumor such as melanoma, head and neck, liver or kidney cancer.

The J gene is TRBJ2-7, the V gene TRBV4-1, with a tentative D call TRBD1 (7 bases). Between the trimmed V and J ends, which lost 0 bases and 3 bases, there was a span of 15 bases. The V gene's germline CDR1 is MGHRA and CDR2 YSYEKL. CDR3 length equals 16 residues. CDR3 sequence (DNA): TGCGCCAGCAGCCAAGATAGGAGGGGGCGTCTCTACGAGCAGTACTTC. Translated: CASSQDRRGRLYEQYF.

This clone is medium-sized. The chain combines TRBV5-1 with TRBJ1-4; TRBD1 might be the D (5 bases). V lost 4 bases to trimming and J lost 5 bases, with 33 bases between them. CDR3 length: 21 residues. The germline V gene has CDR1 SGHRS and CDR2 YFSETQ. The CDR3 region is CASSPDSLAPLDSRLNEKLFF. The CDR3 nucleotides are TGCGCCAGCAGCCCTGACTCACTTGCCCCACTCGACAGCCGACTAAATGAAAAACTGTTTTTT.

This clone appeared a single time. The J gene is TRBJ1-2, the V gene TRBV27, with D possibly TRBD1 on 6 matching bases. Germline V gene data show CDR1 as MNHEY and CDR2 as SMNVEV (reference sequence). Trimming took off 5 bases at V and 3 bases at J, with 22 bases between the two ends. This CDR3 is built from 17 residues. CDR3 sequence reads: CASSPLPGAGPDYGYTF. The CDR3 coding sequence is TGTGCCAGCAGTCCACTCCCGGGGGCCGGCCCCGACTATGGCTACACCTTC.

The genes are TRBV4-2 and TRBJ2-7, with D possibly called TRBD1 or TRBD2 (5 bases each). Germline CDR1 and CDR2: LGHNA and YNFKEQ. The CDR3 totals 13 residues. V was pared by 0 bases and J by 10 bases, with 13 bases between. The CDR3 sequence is CASSQDFGASQYF. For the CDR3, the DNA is TGTGCCAGCAGCCAAGATTTCGGGGCATCCCAGTACTTC.

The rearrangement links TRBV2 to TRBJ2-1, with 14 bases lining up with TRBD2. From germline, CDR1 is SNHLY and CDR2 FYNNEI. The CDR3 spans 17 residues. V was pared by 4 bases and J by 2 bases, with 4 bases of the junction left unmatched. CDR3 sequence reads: CASSVETSGRAYNEQFF. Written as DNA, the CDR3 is TGTGCCAGCAGTGTAGAGACTAGCGGGAGGGCCTACAATGAGCAGTTCTTC.

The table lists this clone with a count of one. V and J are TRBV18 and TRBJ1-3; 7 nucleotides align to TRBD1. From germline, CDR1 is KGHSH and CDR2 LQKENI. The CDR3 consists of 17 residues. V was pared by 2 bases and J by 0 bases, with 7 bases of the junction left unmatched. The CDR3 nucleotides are TGTGCCAGCTCACCAAGGGGACAGCTAAACTCTGGAAACACCATATATTTT. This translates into CASSPRGQLNSGNTIYF.

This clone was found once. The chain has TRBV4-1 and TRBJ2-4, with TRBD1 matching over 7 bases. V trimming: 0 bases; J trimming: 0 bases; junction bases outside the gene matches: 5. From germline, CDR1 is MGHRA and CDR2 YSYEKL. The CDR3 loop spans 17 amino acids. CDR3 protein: CASSQEGTALAKNIQYF. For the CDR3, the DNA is TGCGCCAGCAGCCAAGAGGGGACAGCCTTAGCCAAAAACATTCAGTACTTC.

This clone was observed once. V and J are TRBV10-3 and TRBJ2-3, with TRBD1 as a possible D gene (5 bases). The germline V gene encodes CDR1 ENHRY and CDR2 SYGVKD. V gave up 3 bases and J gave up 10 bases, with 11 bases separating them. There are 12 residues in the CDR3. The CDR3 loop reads CAISDQNRPQYF. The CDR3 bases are TGTGCCATCAGTGACCAGAACAGGCCGCAGTATTTT.

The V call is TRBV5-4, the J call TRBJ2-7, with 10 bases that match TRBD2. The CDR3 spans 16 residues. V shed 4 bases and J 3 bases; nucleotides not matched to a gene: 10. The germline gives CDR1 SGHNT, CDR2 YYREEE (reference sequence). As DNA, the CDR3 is TGTGCCAGCAGCCAAGGACTAGCGGTAGGGGGCTACGAGCAGTACTTC. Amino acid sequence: CASSQGLAVGGYEQYF. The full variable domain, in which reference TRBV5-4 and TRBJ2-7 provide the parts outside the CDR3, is ETGVTQSPTHLIKTRGQQVTLRCSSQSGHNTVSWYQQALGQGPQFIFQYYREEENGRGNFPPRFSGLQFPNYSSELNVNALELDDSALYLCASSQGLAVGGYEQYFGPGTRLTVT.

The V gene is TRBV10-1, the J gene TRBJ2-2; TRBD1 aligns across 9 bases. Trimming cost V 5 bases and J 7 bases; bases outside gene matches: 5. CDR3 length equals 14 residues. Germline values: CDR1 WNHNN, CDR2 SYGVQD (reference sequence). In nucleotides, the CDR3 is TGCGCCAGCAGTAGGGACAGGGTTAGCGGGGAGCTGTTTTTT. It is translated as CASSRDRVSGELFF.

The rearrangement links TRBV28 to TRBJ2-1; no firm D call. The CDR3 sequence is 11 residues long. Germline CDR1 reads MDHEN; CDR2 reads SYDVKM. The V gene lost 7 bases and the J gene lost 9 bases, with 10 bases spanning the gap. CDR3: CASTQASEQFF. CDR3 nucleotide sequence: TGTGCCAGCACCCAGGCCTCTGAGCAGTTCTTC.

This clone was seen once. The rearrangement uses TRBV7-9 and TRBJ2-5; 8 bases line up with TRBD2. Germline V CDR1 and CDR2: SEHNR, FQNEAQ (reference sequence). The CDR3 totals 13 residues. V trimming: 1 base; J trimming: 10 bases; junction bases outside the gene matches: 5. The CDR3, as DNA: TGTGCCAGCAGCTTAGAGGGACTAGAGTTCCAGTACTTC. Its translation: CASSLEGLEFQYF.

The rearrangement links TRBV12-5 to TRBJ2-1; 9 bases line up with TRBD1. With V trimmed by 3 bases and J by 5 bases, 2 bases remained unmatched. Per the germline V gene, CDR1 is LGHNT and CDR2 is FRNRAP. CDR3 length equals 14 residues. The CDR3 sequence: CASGFGTGNNEQFF. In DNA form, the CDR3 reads TGTGCTAGTGGTTTCGGGACAGGGAACAATGAGCAGTTCTTC.

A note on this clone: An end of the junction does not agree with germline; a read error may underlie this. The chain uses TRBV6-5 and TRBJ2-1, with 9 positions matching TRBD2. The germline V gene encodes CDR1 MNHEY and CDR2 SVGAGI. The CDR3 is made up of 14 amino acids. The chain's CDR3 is CASSYPGSSGNRVF. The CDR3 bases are TGTGCCAGCAGTTACCCGGGATCTAGCGGGAATAGGGTCTTC.

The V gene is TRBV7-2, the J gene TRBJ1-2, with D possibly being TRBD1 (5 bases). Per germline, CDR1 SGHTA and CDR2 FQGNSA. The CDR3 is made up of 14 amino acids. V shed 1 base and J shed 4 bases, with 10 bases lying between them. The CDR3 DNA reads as TGTGCCAGCAGCTTAGTTCCCAGGGCCTATGGCTACACCTTC. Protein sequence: CASSLVPRAYGYTF.

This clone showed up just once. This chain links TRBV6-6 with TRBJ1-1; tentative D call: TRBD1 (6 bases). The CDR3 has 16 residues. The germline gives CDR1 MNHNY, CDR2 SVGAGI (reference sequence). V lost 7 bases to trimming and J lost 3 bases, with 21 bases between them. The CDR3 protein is CASTSRVTGRDTEAFF. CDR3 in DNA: TGTGCCAGCACCTCGCGGGTCACAGGGAGGGACACTGAAGCTTTCTTT.

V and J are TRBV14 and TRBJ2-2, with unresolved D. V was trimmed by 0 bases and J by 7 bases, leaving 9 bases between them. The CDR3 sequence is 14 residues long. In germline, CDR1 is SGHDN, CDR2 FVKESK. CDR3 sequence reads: CASSQDHGIGELFF. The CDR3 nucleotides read TGTGCCAGCAGCCAAGATCACGGAATCGGGGAGCTGTTTTTT.

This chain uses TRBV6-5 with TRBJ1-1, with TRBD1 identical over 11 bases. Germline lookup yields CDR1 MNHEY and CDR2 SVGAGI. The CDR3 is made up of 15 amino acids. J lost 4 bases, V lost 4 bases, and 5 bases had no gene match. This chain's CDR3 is CASSLPGTGGTEAFF. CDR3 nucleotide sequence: TGTGCCAGCAGTTTGCCCGGGACAGGGGGCACTGAAGCTTTCTTT.

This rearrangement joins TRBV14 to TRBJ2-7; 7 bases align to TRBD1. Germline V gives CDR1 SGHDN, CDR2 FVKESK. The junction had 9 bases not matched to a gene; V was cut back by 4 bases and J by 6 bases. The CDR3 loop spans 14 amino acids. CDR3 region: CASSRGQLSFEQYF. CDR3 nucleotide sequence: TGTGCCAGCAGCCGGGGACAGTTATCGTTCGAGCAGTACTTC.

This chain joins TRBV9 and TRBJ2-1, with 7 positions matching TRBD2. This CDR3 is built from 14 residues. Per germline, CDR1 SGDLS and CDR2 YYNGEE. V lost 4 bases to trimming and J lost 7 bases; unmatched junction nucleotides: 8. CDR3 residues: CASSWGGSGNEQFF. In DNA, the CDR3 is TGTGCCAGCAGCTGGGGAGGGTCCGGGAATGAGCAGTTCTTC.

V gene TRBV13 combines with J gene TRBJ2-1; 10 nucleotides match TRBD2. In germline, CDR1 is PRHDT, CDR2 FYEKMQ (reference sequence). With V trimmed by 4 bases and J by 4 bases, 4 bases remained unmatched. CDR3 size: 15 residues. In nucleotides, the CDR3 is TGTGCCAGCAGCTCATCACTAGCGGGGTACAATGAGCAGTTCTTC. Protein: CASSSSLAGYNEQFF.

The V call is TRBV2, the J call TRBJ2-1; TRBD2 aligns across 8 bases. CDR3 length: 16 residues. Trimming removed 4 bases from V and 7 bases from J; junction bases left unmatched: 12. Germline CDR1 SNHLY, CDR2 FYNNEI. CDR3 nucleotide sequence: TGTGCCAGCAGTGGATTAGCGGGACGCCGGTGGAATGAGCAGTTCTTC. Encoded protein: CASSGLAGRRWNEQFF.

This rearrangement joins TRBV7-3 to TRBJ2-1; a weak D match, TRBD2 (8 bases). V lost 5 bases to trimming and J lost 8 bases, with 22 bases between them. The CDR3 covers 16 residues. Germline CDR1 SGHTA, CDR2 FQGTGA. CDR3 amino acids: CASSVRGREARDEQFF. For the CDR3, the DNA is TGTGCCAGCAGCGTAAGGGGGCGGGAGGCTCGGGATGAGCAGTTCTTC.

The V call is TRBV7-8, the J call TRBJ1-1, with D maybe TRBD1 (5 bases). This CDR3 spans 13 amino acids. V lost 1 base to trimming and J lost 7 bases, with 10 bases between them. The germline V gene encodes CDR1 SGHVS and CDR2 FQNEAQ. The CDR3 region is CASSLGGRGEAFF. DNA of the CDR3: TGTGCCAGCAGCTTAGGGGGGAGAGGTGAAGCTTTCTTT. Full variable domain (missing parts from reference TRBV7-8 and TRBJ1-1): GAGVSQSPRYKVAKRGQDVALRCDPISGHVSLFWYQQALGQGPEFLTYFQNEAQLDKSGLPSDRFFAERPEGSVSTLKIQRTQQEDSAVYLCASSLGGRGEAFFGQGTRLTVV.

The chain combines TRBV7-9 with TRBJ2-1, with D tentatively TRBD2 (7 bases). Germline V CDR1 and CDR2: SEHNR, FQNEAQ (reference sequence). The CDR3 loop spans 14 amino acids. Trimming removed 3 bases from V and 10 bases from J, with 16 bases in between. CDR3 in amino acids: CASSLRGGGYEQFF. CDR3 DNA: TGTGCCAGCAGCTTGCGAGGGGGGGGCTACGAGCAGTTCTTC.

CDR3 coding DNA: TGTGCCAGCAGTAGGACGGGAGAGGCGGGGGAGACCCAGTACTTC. It is translated as CASSRTGEAGETQYF. V is TRBV5-4 and J is TRBJ2-5; D might be TRBD2 (6 bases). Looked up from germline, CDR1 is SGHNT and CDR2 is YYREEE (reference sequence). Deletions cut 5 bases from V and 5 bases from J, with 19 bases between. The CDR3 loop spans 15 amino acids.

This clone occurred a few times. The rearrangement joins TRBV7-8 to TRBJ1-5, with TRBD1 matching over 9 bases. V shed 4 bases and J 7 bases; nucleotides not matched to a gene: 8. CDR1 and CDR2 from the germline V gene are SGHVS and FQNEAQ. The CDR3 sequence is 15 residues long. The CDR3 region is CASSSYRGQEQPQHF. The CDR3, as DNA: TGTGCCAGCAGCTCTTACAGGGGGCAGGAGCAGCCCCAGCATTTT.

CDR3 in DNA: TGTGCCTGGAGTGTACGGGGGGTGAGAACTGAAGCTTTCTTT. This translates into CAWSVRGVRTEAFF. This chain links TRBV30 with TRBJ1-1; maybe TRBD1 (5 bases). This CDR3 comprises 14 residues. Per germline, CDR1 GTSNPN and CDR2 SVGIG (reference sequence). V lost 0 bases and J 5 bases, leaving 13 bases between the germline ends.

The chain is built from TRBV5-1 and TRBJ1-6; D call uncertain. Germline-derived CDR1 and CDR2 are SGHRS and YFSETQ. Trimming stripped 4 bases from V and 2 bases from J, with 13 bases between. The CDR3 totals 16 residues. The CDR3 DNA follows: TGCGCCAGCAGCCCTGGGGTGCAGGCCTATAATTCACCCCTCCACTTT. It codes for CASSPGVQAYNSPLHF.

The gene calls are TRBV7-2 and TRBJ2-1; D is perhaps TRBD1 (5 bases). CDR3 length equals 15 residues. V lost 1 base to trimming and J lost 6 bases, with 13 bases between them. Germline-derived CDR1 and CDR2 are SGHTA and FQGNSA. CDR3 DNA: TGTGCCAGCAGCTTAGGGCAGGGTCGAATCAATGAGCAGTTCTTC. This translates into CASSLGQGRINEQFF.